The entry that follows covers one T cell receptor (beta chain) sequence. The antigen is unknown. Unique molecular identifiers were affixed to single, distinct cDNA molecules. MiXCR, applied by TCRdb to the 5' RACE reads, yields one record per CDR3 protein. The data contain some 80,000 distinct CDR3 sequences, about 12% of them seen just once; the ten biggest clones take up 6.5%. This sample was included in a study of early T cells in non-severe SARS-CoV-2 infection. Study-wide points: CD4 and private specificities were missed by VDJdb matching, which favored anti-spike CD8 responses.

Sequencing input: whole blood. The TCR originated in an adult who was a healthcare worker with PCR-confirmed SARS-CoV-2 infection or an uninfected control (not recorded which).

The CDR3 region is CASSSSGSGGYNEQFF. Here the CDR3 DNA reads TGTGCCAGCAGCTCCTCGGGTAGCGGGGGCTACAATGAGCAGTTCTTC. The V gene is TRBV7-3, the J gene TRBJ2-1; 9 bases fit TRBD2. CDR1 is SGHTA and CDR2 is FQGTGA in the germline V gene. This CDR3 region has 16 residues. V shed 4 bases and J 3 bases; nucleotides not matched to a gene: 7.